This T cell receptor beta chain was captured in a study of CD8+ T cells in alopecia areata. Overall study context: Patients received oral tofacitinib, 5 to 10 mg twice daily, for moderate-to-severe alopecia areata. Overall study findings and caveats: Clonality exceeded that of normal scalp in lesional scalp, most notably in alopecia totalis/universalis. Relative to mice, TCR sharing across patients was less clear, a difference possibly HLA-related.

The authors extracted RNA and reverse transcribed it into cDNA as the sequencing template. Data came from immunoSEQ multiplex PCR; TCRdb stores just in-frame clones and leaves some out. Of some 51,000 clones listed, 95% to 97% are singletons. Concerning this clone itself: Antigen: not known.

The source of this sequence is a human donor with alopecia areata. Sample: CD8+ T cells sorted from blood, taken at week 0.

In nucleotides, the CDR3 is TGTGCCAGCAGTCCAGGGGAGATCACTGAAGCTTTCTTT. Translated, it gives CASSPGEITEAFF. V is TRBV6-5 and J is TRBJ1-1; perhaps TRBD1 as D (6 bases). Deletions cut 5 bases from V and 4 bases from J, with 11 bases between. Germline V lookup: CDR1 MNHEY, CDR2 SVGAGI. This CDR3 spans 13 amino acids.